This passage covers 9 T cell receptor beta chains from one sample sequenced in a study of T cell repertoires in cytomegalovirus infection. Using its own MiXCR run on the reads, TCRdb lists one record per CDR3 protein. The data show approximately 120,000 distinct CDR3 sequences, around 28% seen once. Antigens for these TCRs are unknown. Specimen: CD8+ T cells from cultured PBMCs, collected from culture after CMV antigen stimulation. The receptors originated from a human donor in good health (CMV status not recorded). Some clones in this sample may be carry-over from other donors' samples.

This clonotype has a count of ten or more. This chain uses TRBV6-2 or TRBV6-3 with TRBJ2-3, with TRBD1 as a possible D gene (5 bases). V dropped 2 bases and J dropped 4 bases, with 13 bases sitting between them. CDR3 length equals 15 residues. The germline gives CDR1 MNHEY, CDR2 SVGEGT. CDR3 DNA sequence: TGTGCCAGCAGTTACCGCGACAGCAGGGCAGATACGCAGTATTTT. This gives the protein CASSYRDSRADTQYF.

The chain is built from TRBV4-2 and TRBJ2-2; 12 positions agree with TRBD2. The CDR3 runs to 16 residues. V was pared by 6 bases and J by 1 base, with 3 bases of the junction left unmatched. Germline-derived CDR1 and CDR2 are LGHNA and YNFKEQ. The CDR3 loop reads CASSRTSGENTGELFF. The DNA for the CDR3 is TGTGCCAGCAGTCGGACTAGCGGGGAGAACACCGGGGAGCTGTTTTTT.

V and J are TRBV11-2 and TRBJ1-1; possible D gene TRBD1, 5 bases. The CDR3 runs 16 residues. V gave up 3 bases and J gave up 3 bases, with 17 bases separating them. Germline V gives CDR1 SGHAT, CDR2 FQNNGV. The CDR3 is CASSFLRAGRDTEAFF. The CDR3 DNA reads as TGTGCCAGCAGCTTCCTAAGGGCAGGGAGGGACACTGAAGCTTTCTTT.

In its sample, this clonotype was seen a few times. The gene calls are TRBV7-7 and TRBJ2-1; 9 bases map to TRBD2. With 1 base clipped from V and 7 bases from J, the junction kept 5 bases outside the gene matches. CDR1 is SSHAT and CDR2 is FNYEAQ in the germline V gene (reference sequence). The CDR3 contains 15 residues. The CDR3 reads CASSLVAGGPNEQFF. In DNA, the CDR3 is TGTGCCAGCAGCTTAGTGGCGGGGGGGCCAAATGAGCAGTTCTTC.

V and J are TRBV12-3 or TRBV12-4 and TRBJ1-2, with unresolved D. CDR3 length: 13 amino acids. Trimming shortened V by 3 bases and J by 4 bases, and 9 bases separated the two germline ends. CDR3 amino acids: CASSFGGPYGYTF. CDR3 nucleotide sequence: TGTGCCAGCAGTTTTGGAGGTCCCTATGGCTACACCTTC.

Only a few counts were recorded for this clonotype. The chain uses TRBV28 and TRBJ2-1; 10 bases agree with TRBD1. From germline, CDR1 is MDHEN and CDR2 SYDVKM. The CDR3 runs 12 residues. CDR3 bases: TGTTCCGTTAGACAGGGGGCGGGTGAGCAGTTCTTC. It encodes CSVRQGAGEQFF.

This clonotype turned up a few times. CDR3 bases: TGTGCCAGCATCACCAGCGGGGGGGATTACAATGAGCAGTTCTTC. It translates to CASITSGGDYNEQFF. This chain uses TRBV7-9 with TRBJ2-1; 10 positions match TRBD2. The V and J ends lost 7 bases and 4 bases, in that order; junction bases with no gene match: 7. Germline CDR1 reads SEHNR; CDR2 reads FQNEAQ (reference sequence). There are 15 residues in the CDR3.

The chain joins TRBV9 to TRBJ2-7, with TRBD1 matching 10 bases. J was trimmed by 3 bases and V by 4 bases; bases with no gene match: 16. The V gene's germline CDR1 is SGDLS and CDR2 YYNGEE. The CDR3 is 18 residues long. The CDR3 coding sequence is TGTGCCAGCAGCTCCTACGAATCCCCGGGACAGGGGCTCTACGAGCAGTACTTC. Its translation: CASSSYESPGQGLYEQYF.

This clonotype appeared a few times. The rearrangement uses TRBV5-1 and TRBJ2-7, with 9 bases lining up with TRBD1. With 2 bases clipped from V and 5 bases from J, the junction kept 8 bases outside the gene matches. The CDR3 runs to 15 residues. CDR1 and CDR2 from the germline V gene are SGHRS and YFSETQ. The CDR3 is CASSFTGTGLDEQYF. The CDR3 coding sequence is TGCGCCAGCAGCTTTACCGGGACAGGGCTCGACGAGCAGTACTTC.